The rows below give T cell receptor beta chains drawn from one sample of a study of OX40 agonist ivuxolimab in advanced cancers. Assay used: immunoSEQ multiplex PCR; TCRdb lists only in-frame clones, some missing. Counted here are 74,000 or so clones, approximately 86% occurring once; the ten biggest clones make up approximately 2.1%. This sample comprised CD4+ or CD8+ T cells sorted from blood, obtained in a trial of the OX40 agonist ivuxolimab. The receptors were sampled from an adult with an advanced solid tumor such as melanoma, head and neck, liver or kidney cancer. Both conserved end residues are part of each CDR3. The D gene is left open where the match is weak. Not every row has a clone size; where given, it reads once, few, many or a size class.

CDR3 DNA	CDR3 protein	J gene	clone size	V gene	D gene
TGTGCCAGCACAAAAGGTAGCGGGGCCGCACAAGAGACCCAGTACTTC	CASTKGSGAAQETQYF	TRBJ2-5	.	TRBV7-8	TRBD2
TGTGCCACCAGCAGAAGGACTGCAAAAGAGACCCAGTACTTC	CATSRRTAKETQYF	TRBJ2-5	once	TRBV15	.
TGTGCCAGCAGCTTCGGACAGAAGGGCCAGCCCCAGCATTTT	CASSFGQKGQPQHF	TRBJ1-5	.	TRBV7-2	.
TGTGCCAGCAGCTCTCAGGGGGCAGCTCAGCCCCAGCATTTT	CASSSQGAAQPQHF	TRBJ1-5	.	TRBV7-9	TRBD1
TGTGCCAGCAGATCTCAGACCGGGGAGCTGTTTTTT	CASRSQTGELFF	TRBJ2-2	.	TRBV6-1	.
TGTGCCAGCAGCTCTAATCACGGACGTCACAATGAGCAGTTCTTC	CASSSNHGRHNEQFF	TRBJ2-1	few	TRBV7-8	.
TGTGCCAGCAGTGAAGGGGGACAGGGGACCTATGGCTACACCTTC	CASSEGGQGTYGYTF	TRBJ1-2	.	TRBV6-1	TRBD1
TGTGCCATAGCAGGGGGTTGGGATAATTCACCCCTCCACTTT	CAIAGGWDNSPLHF	TRBJ1-6	.	TRBV6-1	TRBD1
TGTGCCAGTAGTGCTGCAGGGGACGTCTGGACCTACGAGCAGTACTTC	CASSAAGDVWTYEQYF	TRBJ2-7	.	TRBV19	.
TGTGCCAGCAGCTTAGTAAAAGCAGATACGCAGTATTTT	CASSLVKADTQYF	TRBJ2-3	.	TRBV7-8	.
TGTGCCAGCAGTCGCTCCGGGACAGCACATCAGCCCCAGCATTTT	CASSRSGTAHQPQHF	TRBJ1-5	.	TRBV7-9	TRBD1
TGTGCCATCAGTGAGTGGGGGACAGATACGCAGTATTTT	CAISEWGTDTQYF	TRBJ2-3	.	TRBV10-3	.
TGTGCCAGCAGCTTGGCGTCTGGGGTGGAAGAGACCCAGTACTTC	CASSLASGVEETQYF	TRBJ2-5	.	TRBV5-6	.
TGTGCCAGCAGGTCACAGGGGGGGATTTACAATGAGCAGTTCTTC	CASRSQGGIYNEQFF	TRBJ2-1	.	TRBV6-1	.
TGTGCCAGCAGGGCTAGGGACAGTTCAGGCCACGAGCAGTACTTC	CASRARDSSGHEQYF	TRBJ2-7	few	TRBV6-1	TRBD1
TGTGCCAGCAGCCAAGGGGGGAACCAGCCCCAGCATTTT	CASSQGGNQPQHF	TRBJ1-5	few	TRBV14	.
TGCAGCGTTGCTGGGGGATACGATCAGCCCCAGCATTTT	CSVAGGYDQPQHF	TRBJ1-5	.	TRBV29-1	.
TGTGCCAGCTCACTTGGGACCGCCAGCTCCTACGAGCAGTACTTC	CASSLGTASSYEQYF	TRBJ2-7	.	TRBV18	.
TGTGCCAGCAGCCGACCCCCGGGACAGGGGAACAATGAGCAGTTCTTC	CASSRPPGQGNNEQFF	TRBJ2-1	.	TRBV7-2	TRBD1
TGTGCCAGCAGCCGAACAGGCGGGGCCATAGCTACAGATACGCAGTATTTT	CASSRTGGAIATDTQYF	TRBJ2-3	once	TRBV7-9	.
TGTGCCAGCTCTCCCCGGACAGGGCAAGCGGAGACCCAGTACTTC	CASSPRTGQAETQYF	TRBJ2-5	.	TRBV18	TRBD1
TGTGCCAGCCGGGATAGCGTTCTGTACAATGAGCAGTTCTTC	CASRDSVLYNEQFF	TRBJ2-1	.	TRBV19	.
TGCGCCAGCAGCCAAGATGGCGGGGCTAGCACAGATACGCAGTATTTT	CASSQDGGASTDTQYF	TRBJ2-3	once	TRBV4-1	.
TGTGCCAGCAGCTCACTCCGACAGGGGGGAACCTATGGCTACACCTTC	CASSSLRQGGTYGYTF	TRBJ1-2	.	TRBV7-2	TRBD1
TGCGCCAGCAGCTGGGGGACAGGGAAAGAGACCCAGTACTTC	CASSWGTGKETQYF	TRBJ2-5	.	TRBV5-1	TRBD1
TGTGCCAGTACCCACGCGACAGGGTACCGCTATGGCTACACCTTC	CASTHATGYRYGYTF	TRBJ1-2	.	TRBV19	TRBD1
TGTGCCAGCAGCCGCTCAGGGACAGACGTCTACGAGCAGTACTTC	CASSRSGTDVYEQYF	TRBJ2-7	once	TRBV4-2	TRBD1
TGCGCCAGCAGCCGGGGAAGGGCGGGCGCTAGAACCGGGGAGCTGTTTTTT	CASSRGRAGARTGELFF	TRBJ2-2	.	TRBV5-1	.
TGTGCCAGCTCACCGGGGACAGGGGCCAAAAGTTACAATGAGCAGTTCTTC	CASSPGTGAKSYNEQFF	TRBJ2-1	.	TRBV18	TRBD1